These 19 T cell receptor beta chains share one sample of origin, sequenced in a study of CD4 T cells in relation to SARS-CoV-2 and coronaviruses. These receptors have no known antigen. Unexposed donor CD4+ T cells date from about 2011-2018, before the COVID-19 pandemic. CD4+ T cells were isolated from the cells after around 11 days of culture. Profiled with immunoSEQ multiplex PCR; TCRdb holds only in-frame clones, not every one. The sample has 25,000 or so clones; approximately 78% are singletons. The sample consisted of CD4+ T cells from PBMCs, cultured in vitro. These receptors were taken from a human donor in good health.

The chain links TRBV9 to TRBJ2-3; 11 bases are a match to TRBD2. The germline CDR1 and CDR2 sequences are SGDLS and YYNGEE. The CDR3 covers 15 residues. V trimming: 3 bases; J trimming: 6 bases; junction bases outside the gene matches: 6. CDR3 sequence reads: CASSALAGDGDTQYF. In nucleotides, the CDR3 is TGTGCCAGCAGCGCACTAGCGGGAGACGGGGATACGCAGTATTTT.

The sample holds a few counts of this clone. This chain uses TRBV24-1 with TRBJ2-2; the D call may be TRBD1 or TRBD2 (5 bases each). V gave up 1 base and J gave up 2 bases, with 10 bases separating them. Per the germline V gene, CDR1 is KGHDR and CDR2 is SFDVKD. This CDR3 has 16 residues. The CDR3 sequence: CATSDFGTDNTGELFF. The CDR3 nucleotides are TGTGCCACCAGTGATTTTGGGACGGATAACACCGGGGAGCTGTTTTTT.

This chain joins TRBV27 and TRBJ2-3; D is unclear. Trimming took 2 bases from V and 3 from J, leaving 24 bases between them. From germline, CDR1 is MNHEY and CDR2 SMNVEV (reference sequence). The length of the CDR3 is 19 residues. The chain's CDR3 is CASSLTATIQASGTDTQYF. The CDR3 region has the DNA TGTGCCAGCAGTTTAACCGCCACGATTCAAGCCTCAGGAACAGATACGCAGTATTTT.

In its sample, this clone was seen a few times. V usage is TRBV5-1 and J usage is TRBJ1-5, with D possibly TRBD1 on 6 matching bases. This CDR3 contains 15 residues. Between the trimmed V and J ends, which lost 2 bases and 3 bases, there was a span of 12 bases. Germline-derived CDR1 and CDR2 are SGHRS and YFSETQ. The CDR3 DNA is TGCGCCAGCAGCTTTAGCGGACAGACCAATCAGCCCCAGCATTTT. Translated, it gives CASSFSGQTNQPQHF.

The gene calls are TRBV9 and TRBJ1-6, with no clear D. CDR3 size: 19 residues. Looked up from germline, CDR1 is SGDLS and CDR2 is YYNGEE. V shed 4 bases and J shed 0 bases, with 20 bases lying between them. The CDR3 spells CASSTQDGAASSYNSPLHF. The CDR3 bases are TGTGCCAGCAGCACTCAGGACGGTGCCGCGAGCTCCTATAATTCACCCCTCCACTTT.

The J gene is TRBJ2-7, the V gene TRBV4-1; 7 bases fit TRBD2. Germline V gives CDR1 MGHRA, CDR2 YSYEKL. The length of the CDR3 is 18 residues. Trimming at V came to 2 bases and at J to 0 bases, leaving 13 bases not matched to a gene. The CDR3 sequence: CASSQKGLEGRSSYEQYF. CDR3 nucleotide sequence: TGCGCCAGCAGCCAAAAAGGACTAGAGGGACGTAGCTCCTACGAGCAGTACTTC.

The chain combines TRBV6-1 with TRBJ2-5; D is uncertain. V was shortened by 0 bases and J by 5 bases, with 13 bases between the two germline ends. CDR1 is MNHNS and CDR2 is SASEGT in the germline V gene. This CDR3 has 15 residues. Here the CDR3 DNA reads TGTGCCAGCAGTGAAGCTGGTGCAGGCAGGGAGACCCAGTACTTC. This codes for CASSEAGAGRETQYF.

The chain employs TRBV24-1 and TRBJ2-1, with D possibly called TRBD1 or TRBD2 (5 bases each). The CDR3 length is 14 residues. V was pared by 6 bases and J by 6 bases, with 14 bases between. The V gene's germline CDR1 is KGHDR and CDR2 SFDVKD. In DNA form, the CDR3 reads TGTGCCACCAGTAGGGGCGGGCCCGTCAATGAGCAGTTCTTC. Amino acids: CATSRGGPVNEQFF.

This rearrangement joins TRBV2 to TRBJ2-5; no clear D. Looked up from germline, CDR1 is SNHLY and CDR2 is FYNNEI. The V end was cut by 5 bases, the J end by 2 bases, with 9 bases between. The length of the CDR3 is 13 residues. The CDR3 nucleotides are TGTGCCAGCAGTTCGGACCCTCAAGAGACCCAGTACTTC. Translated, it gives CASSSDPQETQYF. The variable domain in full, completed from reference TRBV2 and TRBJ2-5, reads EPEVTQTPSHQVTQMGQEVILRCVPISNHLYFYWYRQILGQKVEFLVSFYNNEISEKSEIFDDQFSVERPDGSNFTLKIRSTKLEDSAMYFCASSSDPQETQYFGPGTRLLVL.

The J gene is TRBJ2-3, the V gene TRBV5-1; possibly TRBD2 for D (6 bases). The CDR3 consists of 16 residues. The V end lost 0 bases, the J end lost 1 base, and 12 bases lay between the germline ends. Per the germline V gene, CDR1 is SGHRS and CDR2 is YFSETQ. The CDR3 DNA reads as TGCGCCAGCAGCTTGGCCACGGGAGTCGGCACAGATACGCAGTATTTT. This encodes CASSLATGVGTDTQYF.

The rearrangement joins TRBV18 to TRBJ1-5; TRBD1 is a possible D gene (6 bases). Germline CDR1 is KGHSH and CDR2 is LQKENI. The CDR3 runs to 15 residues. The V gene lost 3 bases and the J gene lost 2 bases, with 11 bases spanning the gap. The CDR3 reads CASSPAGDGNQPQHF. CDR3 nucleotide sequence: TGTGCCAGCTCACCGGCAGGGGATGGCAATCAGCCCCAGCATTTT.

The chain uses TRBV6-2 or TRBV6-3 and TRBJ1-5; 8 positions agree with TRBD1. Germline V lookup: CDR1 MNHEY, CDR2 SVGEGT. V dropped 0 bases and J dropped 9; count of bases not matched to a gene: 4. The CDR3 is 14 residues long. CDR3 residues: CASSYSGTGRPQHF. CDR3 DNA: TGTGCCAGCAGTTACTCGGGGACAGGCCGGCCCCAGCATTTT.

The chain recombines TRBV19 with TRBJ2-7; D ambiguous. Deletions cut 1 base from V and 6 bases from J, with 13 bases between. Germline CDR1 and CDR2: LNHDA and SQIVND (reference sequence). The CDR3 has 14 residues. CDR3 nucleotide sequence: TGTGCCAGTAGTATAGTACAGACATCTCCCGAGCAGTACTTC. It yields the protein CASSIVQTSPEQYF.

The rearrangement joins TRBV6-5 to TRBJ1-1, with a weak D call TRBD1 (6 bases). The CDR3 is made up of 14 amino acids. CDR1 MNHEY and CDR2 SVGAGI come from the germline V gene. Trimming cost V 6 bases and J 2 bases, with 13 bases left between them. CDR3 bases: TGTGCCAGCAGCCGAGGACAGTTTAACACTGAAGCTTTCTTT. Its protein product is CASSRGQFNTEAFF.

Only a few counts were recorded for this clone. The chain uses TRBV7-7 and TRBJ2-5; 7 bases are a match to TRBD1. The CDR3 covers 14 residues. From germline, CDR1 is SSHAT and CDR2 FNYEAQ (reference sequence). Trimming removed 5 bases from V and 2 bases from J; junction bases left unmatched: 5. The CDR3 nucleotides are TGTGCCAGCAGCGTTGACAGGGATCAAGAGACCCAGTACTTC. This sequence encodes CASSVDRDQETQYF.

This clone occurred a few times. In DNA form, the CDR3 reads TGTGCCTGGAGTCAGGGGACAGTGGAGCTGTTTTTT. As protein: CAWSQGTVELFF. V gene TRBV30 combines with J gene TRBJ2-2; 7 bases line up with TRBD1. Unmatched junction bases numbered 4, after V lost 2 bases and J lost 10 bases. The length of the CDR3 is 12 residues. Germline V gives CDR1 GTSNPN, CDR2 SVGIG (reference sequence). The variable domain in full, with the rest retrieved from reference TRBV30 and TRBJ2-2, is SQTIHQWPATLVQPVGSPLSLECTVEGTSNPNLYWYRQAAGRGLQLLFYSVGIGQISSEVPQNLSASRPQDRQFILSSKKLLLSDSGFYLCAWSQGTVELFFGEGSRLTVL.

This chain connects TRBV7-2 to TRBJ2-1; D is ambiguous. Per the germline V gene, CDR1 is SGHTA and CDR2 is FQGNSA. The CDR3 is 13 residues long. V lost 5 bases and J 6 bases, leaving 11 bases between the germline ends. The CDR3 nucleotides read TGTGCCAGCAGCGTCCTCCGCGGCAATGAGCAGTTCTTC. Translated, it gives CASSVLRGNEQFF.

The V and J genes are TRBV5-4 and TRBJ2-7; no firm D call. The CDR3 is 14 amino acids. The V gene's germline CDR1 is SGHNT and CDR2 YYREEE (reference sequence). The germline V and J ends were trimmed by 2 bases and 2 bases, with 11 bases remaining between them. The CDR3, as DNA: TGTGCCAGCAGCTTAGCAATTGGGACCTACGAGCAGTACTTC. It yields the protein CASSLAIGTYEQYF.

This clone was seen only a few times. This sequence joins TRBV6-5 and TRBJ1-2; a possible D gene is TRBD1 (5 bases). The V end lost 5 bases, the J end lost 8 bases, and 15 bases lay between the germline ends. The CDR3 contains 13 residues. CDR1 and CDR2 (germline): MNHEY, SVGAGI. Here the CDR3 reads CASSPYGAHGYTF. CDR3 DNA: TGTGCCAGCAGTCCATATGGGGCGCACGGCTACACCTTC.